Below, 9 T cell receptor beta chains from the same sample are listed, as sequenced in a study of T cell responses to AZD1222 COVID-19 vaccine. Clones were read by immunoSEQ multiplex PCR, and TCRdb kept only the in-frame ones, dropping some. This repertoire shows about 35,000 clones, less than 90% found once; its top ten account for 5.5% to 7.5%. This specimen consisted of peripheral blood, obtained on day 0 of AZD1222 vaccination. The source of these receptors is an adult in good health.

This clone was seen a single time. The chain is built from TRBV4-1 and TRBJ1-4; 9 nucleotides agree with TRBD1. The CDR3 runs to 15 residues. Germline CDR1 is MGHRA and CDR2 is YSYEKL. The J segment lost 10 bases and the V segment lost 1 base, leaving 7 bases of the junction unmatched. CDR3 coding DNA: TGCGCCAGCAGCCAAGCACAGGGGGCGATGGGAAAACTGTTTTTT. It translates to CASSQAQGAMGKLFF.

The chain employs TRBV6-5 and TRBJ1-1; D uncertain. From germline, CDR1 is MNHEY and CDR2 SVGAGI. V lost 2 bases and J lost 1, with 8 bases in between. The length of the CDR3 is 14 residues. As DNA, the CDR3 is TGTGCCAGCAGTTACCGGGGAGAGAACACTGAAGCTTTCTTT. Protein: CASSYRGENTEAFF.

The gene calls are TRBV7-9 and TRBJ1-2, with D possibly TRBD1 on 5 matching bases. The V gene's germline CDR1 is SEHNR and CDR2 FQNEAQ (reference sequence). The CDR3 length is 14 residues. V was cut by 0 bases and J by 7 bases, with 12 bases left in between. CDR3 coding DNA: TGTGCCAGCAGCTTAGCTGCAGGGTGGAGTGGCTACACCTTC. Protein product: CASSLAAGWSGYTF. The full variable domain, rest sourced from reference TRBV7-9 and TRBJ1-2, is DTGVSQNPRHKITKRGQNVTFRCDPISEHNRLYWYRQTLGQGPEFLTYFQNEAQLEKSRLLSDRFSAERPKGSFSTLEIQRTEQGDSAMYLCASSLAAGWSGYTFGSGTRLTVV.

This sequence joins TRBV7-6 and TRBJ2-7; D uncertain. Germline loops: CDR1 SGHVS, CDR2 FNYEAQ. Deletions cut 4 bases from V and 5 bases from J, with 12 bases between. The CDR3 has 13 residues. The CDR3 loop reads CASSSQVGNEQYF. Here the CDR3 DNA reads TGTGCCAGCAGCTCCCAGGTGGGGAACGAGCAGTACTTC. Using reference TRBV7-6 and TRBJ2-7 for the parts outside the CDR3, the full variable domain is GAGVSQSPRYKVTKRGQDVALRCDPISGHVSLYWYRQALGQGPEFLTYFNYEAQQDKSGLPNDRFSAERPEGSISTLTIQRTEQRDSAMYRCASSSQVGNEQYFGPGTRLTVT.

The chain is built from TRBV10-3 and TRBJ2-7, with 7 bases fitting TRBD2. V dropped 8 bases and J dropped 2; count of bases not matched to a gene: 9. The length of the CDR3 is 14 residues. From germline, CDR1 is ENHRY and CDR2 SYGVKD. CDR3 in DNA: TGTGCCATCTCTCCGCGGGAGACAACCTACGAGCAGTACTTC. Translating gives CAISPRETTYEQYF.

The chain carries TRBV20-1 and TRBJ1-1; unclear D gene. This CDR3 has 11 amino acids. Trimming removed 6 bases from V and 1 base from J, with 6 bases in between. Germline CDR1 is DFQATT and CDR2 is SNEGSKA (reference sequence). This CDR3 reads CSARSNTEAFF. The CDR3 coding sequence is TGCAGTGCCAGATCGAACACTGAAGCTTTCTTT.

The rearrangement joins TRBV11-2 to TRBJ2-1, with TRBD2 matching over 8 bases. The CDR3 is 13 amino acids. Looked up from germline, CDR1 is SGHAT and CDR2 is FQNNGV. Trimming took 0 bases from V and 10 from J; bases not matched to a gene: 2. The DNA for the CDR3 is TGTGCCAGCAGCTTAGAGAGCGGGGGCGAGCAGTTCTTC. Residues: CASSLESGGEQFF.

With regard to this clone: Germline and junction disagree at one end, which may indicate a read error. This specimen includes other DNA sequences encoding the same CDR3. The chain's CDR3 is CASSQDQTGGSSYEQYF. The DNA for the CDR3 is TGTGCCAGCAGCCAAGATCAAACTGGTGGCTCCTCCTACGAACAGTACTTC. The chain recombines TRBV3-1 (or the pseudogene TRBV3-2) with TRBJ2-7, with D unclear. The CDR3 sequence is 17 residues long. Germline V lookup: CDR1 LGHDT, CDR2 YNNKEL (reference sequence).

The genes are TRBV11-2 and TRBJ2-3, with 8 bases that match TRBD1. Trimming at V came to 5 bases and at J to 7 bases, leaving 17 bases not matched to a gene. Germline lookup yields CDR1 SGHAT and CDR2 FQNNGV. The CDR3 runs 17 residues. This CDR3 is CASSLTGTGPRGNTQYF. CDR3 nucleotides: TGTGCCAGCAGCCTGACCGGGACAGGTCCTAGAGGAAATACGCAGTATTTT.